The entry below describes one T cell receptor beta chain. What it binds is unknown. The data were taken from a study of shared clonotypes between healthy human individuals. Study information: Two female and a few male donors aged 18 to 49 were enrolled. Each donor contributed plates that comprised three CD4 naive, three CD4 memory, two CD8 naive and one CD8 memory.

General observations from the study: The generation probabilities recorded for non-shared clonotypes fell below those of clonotypes shared by all four donors.

The length of the CDR3 is 16 residues. Germline CDR1 is SGHRS and CDR2 is YFSETQ. Trimming took 2 bases from V and 7 from J; bases not matched to a gene: 13. Deep-level running was used for the assay. TCRdb's table, derived via immunoSEQ multiplex PCR, lists solely in-frame clones and lacks some. The table has millions of clones, approximately 90% seen once; the top ten hold under 0.15%. The V call is TRBV5-1, the J call TRBJ2-7, with TRBD1 identical over 9 bases. The receptor was derived from a young man in good health. The sample comprised naive CD4+ T cells sorted from blood. Subset noted: CD45RA+ positively selected. The CDR3 region is CASSFPPGQGVGEQYF. In nucleotides, the CDR3 is TGCGCCAGCAGCTTTCCTCCGGGACAGGGAGTAGGGGAGCAGTACTTC.